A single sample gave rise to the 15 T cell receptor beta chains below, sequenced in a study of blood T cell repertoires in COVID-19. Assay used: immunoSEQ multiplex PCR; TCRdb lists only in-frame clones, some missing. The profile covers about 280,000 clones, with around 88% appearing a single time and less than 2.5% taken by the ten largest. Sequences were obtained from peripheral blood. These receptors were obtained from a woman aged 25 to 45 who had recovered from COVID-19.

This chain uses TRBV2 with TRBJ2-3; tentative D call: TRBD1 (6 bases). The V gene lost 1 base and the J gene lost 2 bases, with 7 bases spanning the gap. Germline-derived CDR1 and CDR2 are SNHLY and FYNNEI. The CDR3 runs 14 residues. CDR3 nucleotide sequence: TGTGCCAGCAGTGAAGGGGACAACACAGATACGCAGTATTTT. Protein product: CASSEGDNTDTQYF.

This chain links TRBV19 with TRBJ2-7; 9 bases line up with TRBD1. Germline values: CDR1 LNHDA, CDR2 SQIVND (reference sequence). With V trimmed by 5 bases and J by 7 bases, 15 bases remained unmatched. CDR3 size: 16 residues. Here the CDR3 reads CASSPFRGDRVREQYF. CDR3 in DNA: TGTGCCAGTAGTCCTTTCAGGGGGGACAGGGTGCGAGAGCAGTACTTC.

The CDR3 DNA sequence: TGTGCCAGCAGACCACTAGCGGGAGGGGTCGCTACGCAGTATTTT. Protein: CASRPLAGGVATQYF. This chain links TRBV6-5 with TRBJ2-3; 13 bases are shared with TRBD2. The V and J ends lost 6 bases and 8 bases, in that order; junction bases with no gene match: 8. This CDR3 comprises 15 residues. Germline lookup yields CDR1 MNHEY and CDR2 SVGAGI.

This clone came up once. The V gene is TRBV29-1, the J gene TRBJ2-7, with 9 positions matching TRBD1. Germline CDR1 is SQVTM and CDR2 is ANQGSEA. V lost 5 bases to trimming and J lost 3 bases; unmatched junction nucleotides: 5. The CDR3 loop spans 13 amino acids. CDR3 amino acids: CSVRTGADYEQYF. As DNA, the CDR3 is TGCAGCGTTAGGACAGGGGCAGACTACGAGCAGTACTTC.

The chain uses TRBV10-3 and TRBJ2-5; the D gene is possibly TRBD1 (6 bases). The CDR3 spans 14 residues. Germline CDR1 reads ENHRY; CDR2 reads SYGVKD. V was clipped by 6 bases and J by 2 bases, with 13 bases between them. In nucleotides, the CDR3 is TGTGCCATCAGCCGATGGACAGCGCAAGAGACCCAGTACTTC. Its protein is CAISRWTAQETQYF.

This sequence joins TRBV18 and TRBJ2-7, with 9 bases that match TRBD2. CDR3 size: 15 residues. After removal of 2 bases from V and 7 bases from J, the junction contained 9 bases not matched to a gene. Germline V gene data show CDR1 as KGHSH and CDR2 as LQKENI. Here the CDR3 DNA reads TGTGCCAGCTCACCAAATCCGGGGCTAGCGGGAGAGCAGTACTTC. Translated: CASSPNPGLAGEQYF.

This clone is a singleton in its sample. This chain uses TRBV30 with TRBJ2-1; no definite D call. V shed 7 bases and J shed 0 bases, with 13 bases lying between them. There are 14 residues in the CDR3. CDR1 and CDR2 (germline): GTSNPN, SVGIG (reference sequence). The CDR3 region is CASSRSSSYNEQFF. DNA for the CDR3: TGTGCCTCCTCACGTTCTAGCTCCTACAATGAGCAGTTCTTC.

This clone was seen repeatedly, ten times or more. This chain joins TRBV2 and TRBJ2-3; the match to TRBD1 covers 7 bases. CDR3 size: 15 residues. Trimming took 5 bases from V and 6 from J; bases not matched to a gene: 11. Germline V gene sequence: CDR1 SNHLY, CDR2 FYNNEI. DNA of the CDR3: TGTGCCAGCAGTATGACAGGGAATTCCCTTGATACGCAGTATTTT. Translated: CASSMTGNSLDTQYF. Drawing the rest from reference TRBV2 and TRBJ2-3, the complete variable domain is EPEVTQTPSHQVTQMGQEVILRCVPISNHLYFYWYRQILGQKVEFLVSFYNNEISEKSEIFDDQFSVERPDGSNFTLKIRSTKLEDSAMYFCASSMTGNSLDTQYFGPGTRLTVL.

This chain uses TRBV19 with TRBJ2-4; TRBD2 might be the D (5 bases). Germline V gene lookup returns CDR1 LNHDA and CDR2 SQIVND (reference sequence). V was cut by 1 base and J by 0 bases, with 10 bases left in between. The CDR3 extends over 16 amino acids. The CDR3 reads CASSIGEMGAKNIQYF. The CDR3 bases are TGTGCCAGTAGTATAGGGGAGATGGGAGCCAAAAACATTCAGTACTTC.

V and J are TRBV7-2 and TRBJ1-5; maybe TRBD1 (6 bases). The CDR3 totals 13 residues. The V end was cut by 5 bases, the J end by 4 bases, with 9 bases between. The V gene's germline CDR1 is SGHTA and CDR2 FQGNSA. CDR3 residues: CASSGDRNQPQHF. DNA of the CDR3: TGTGCCAGCAGCGGTGACAGGAATCAGCCCCAGCATTTT.

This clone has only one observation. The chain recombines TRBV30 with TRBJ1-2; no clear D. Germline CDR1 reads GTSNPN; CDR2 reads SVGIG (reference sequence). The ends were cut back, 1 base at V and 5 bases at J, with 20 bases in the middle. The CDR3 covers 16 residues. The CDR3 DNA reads TGTGCCTGGAGTGCGATAGCGTTAGACGGCCGATATGGCTACACCTTC. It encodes CAWSAIALDGRYGYTF.

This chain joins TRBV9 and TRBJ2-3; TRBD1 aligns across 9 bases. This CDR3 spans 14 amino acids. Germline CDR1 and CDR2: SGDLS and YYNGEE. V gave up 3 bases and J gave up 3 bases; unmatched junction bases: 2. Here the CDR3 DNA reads TGTGCCAGCAGCGGGACAGGGGCAACAGATACGCAGTATTTT. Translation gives CASSGTGATDTQYF.

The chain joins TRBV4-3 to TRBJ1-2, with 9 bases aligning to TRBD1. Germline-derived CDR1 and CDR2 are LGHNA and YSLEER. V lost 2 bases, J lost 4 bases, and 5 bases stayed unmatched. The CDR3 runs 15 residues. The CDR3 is CASSQQTGGPYGYTF. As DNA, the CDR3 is TGCGCCAGCAGCCAACAAACAGGGGGCCCCTATGGCTACACCTTC.

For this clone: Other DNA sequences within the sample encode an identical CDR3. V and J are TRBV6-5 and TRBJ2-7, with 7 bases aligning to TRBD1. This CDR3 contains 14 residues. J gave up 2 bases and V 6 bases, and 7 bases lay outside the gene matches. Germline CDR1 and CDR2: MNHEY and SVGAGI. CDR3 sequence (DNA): TGTGCCAGCAGCCGACAGGGCCTGACCTACGAGCAGTACTTC. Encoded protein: CASSRQGLTYEQYF.

In nucleotides, the CDR3 is TGTGCCAGCAGTTACGCCGCAGGGGGAAGTACTGAAGCTTTCTTT. Translation gives CASSYAAGGSTEAFF. This chain connects TRBV6-5 to TRBJ1-1; the match to TRBD1 covers 7 bases. Germline V gives CDR1 MNHEY, CDR2 SVGAGI. V shed 2 bases, J shed 5 bases, and the junction held 8 bases outside the gene matches. CDR3 length: 15 amino acids.